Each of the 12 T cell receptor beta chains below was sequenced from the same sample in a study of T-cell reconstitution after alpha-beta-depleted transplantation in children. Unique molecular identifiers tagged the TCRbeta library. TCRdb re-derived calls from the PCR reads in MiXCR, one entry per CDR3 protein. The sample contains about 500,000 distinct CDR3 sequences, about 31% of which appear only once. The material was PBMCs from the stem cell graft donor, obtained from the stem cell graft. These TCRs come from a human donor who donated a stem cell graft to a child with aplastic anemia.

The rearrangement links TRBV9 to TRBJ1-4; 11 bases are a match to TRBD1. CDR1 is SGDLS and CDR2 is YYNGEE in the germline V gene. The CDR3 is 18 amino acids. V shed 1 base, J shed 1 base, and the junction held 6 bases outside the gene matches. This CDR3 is CASSVSGTGGLTNEKLFF. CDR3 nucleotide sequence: TGTGCCAGCAGCGTATCCGGGACAGGGGGATTAACTAATGAAAAACTGTTTTTT.

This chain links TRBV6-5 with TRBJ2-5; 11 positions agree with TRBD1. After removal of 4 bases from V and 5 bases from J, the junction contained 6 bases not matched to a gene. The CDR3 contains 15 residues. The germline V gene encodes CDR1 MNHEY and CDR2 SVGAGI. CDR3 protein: CASSSPDRGLETQYF. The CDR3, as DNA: TGTGCCAGCAGTTCACCGGACAGGGGGCTGGAGACCCAGTACTTC.

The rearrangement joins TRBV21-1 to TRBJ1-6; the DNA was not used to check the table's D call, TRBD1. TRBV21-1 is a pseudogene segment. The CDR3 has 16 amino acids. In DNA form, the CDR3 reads TGTGCCAGCAGCAAAGGAACCGGACAGGGTAATTCACCCCTCCACTTT. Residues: CASSKGTGQGNSPLHF.

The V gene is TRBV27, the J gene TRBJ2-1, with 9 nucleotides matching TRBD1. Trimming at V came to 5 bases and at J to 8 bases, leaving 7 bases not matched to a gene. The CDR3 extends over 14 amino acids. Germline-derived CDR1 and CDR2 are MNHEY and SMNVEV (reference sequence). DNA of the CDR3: TGTGCCAGCAGTCACCCAACAGGGGGCGATGAGCAGTTCTTC. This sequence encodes CASSHPTGGDEQFF.

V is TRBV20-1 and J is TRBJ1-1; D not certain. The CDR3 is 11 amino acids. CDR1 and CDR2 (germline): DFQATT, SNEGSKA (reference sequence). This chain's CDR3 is CTSLAGTEAFF. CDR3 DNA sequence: TGCACGTCATTGGCGGGCACTGAAGCTTTCTTT.

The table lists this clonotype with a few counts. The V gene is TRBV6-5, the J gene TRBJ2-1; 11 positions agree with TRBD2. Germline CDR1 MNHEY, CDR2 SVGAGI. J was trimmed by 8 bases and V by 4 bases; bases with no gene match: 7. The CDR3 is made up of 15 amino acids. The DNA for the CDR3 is TGTGCCAGCAGTTCTAGCGGGAGGTTGGGGGATGAGCAGTTCTTC. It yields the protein CASSSSGRLGDEQFF.

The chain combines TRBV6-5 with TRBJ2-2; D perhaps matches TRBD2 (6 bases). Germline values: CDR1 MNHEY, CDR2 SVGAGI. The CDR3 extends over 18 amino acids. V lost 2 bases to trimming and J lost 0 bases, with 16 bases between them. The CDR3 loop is CASSYHGASETNTGELFF. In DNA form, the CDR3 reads TGTGCCAGCAGTTACCACGGGGCTAGCGAGACGAACACCGGGGAGCTGTTTTTT.

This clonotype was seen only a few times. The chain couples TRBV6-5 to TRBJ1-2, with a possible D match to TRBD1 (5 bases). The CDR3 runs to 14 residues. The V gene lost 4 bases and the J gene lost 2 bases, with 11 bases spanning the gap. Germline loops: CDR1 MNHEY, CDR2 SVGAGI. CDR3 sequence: CASSLRDGNYGYTF. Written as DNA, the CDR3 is TGTGCCAGCAGTTTGAGGGACGGGAACTATGGCTACACCTTC.

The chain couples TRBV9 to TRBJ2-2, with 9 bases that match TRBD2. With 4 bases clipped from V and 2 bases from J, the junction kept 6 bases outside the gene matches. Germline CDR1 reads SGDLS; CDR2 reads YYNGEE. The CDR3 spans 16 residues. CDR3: CASSPRGGANTGELFF. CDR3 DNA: TGTGCCAGCAGCCCCCGCGGGGGGGCCAACACCGGGGAGCTGTTTTTT.

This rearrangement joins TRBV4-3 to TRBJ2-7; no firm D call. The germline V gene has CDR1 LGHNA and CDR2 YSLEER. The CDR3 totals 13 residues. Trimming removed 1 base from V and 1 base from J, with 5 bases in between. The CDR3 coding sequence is TGCGCCAGCAGCCAAGGCGGATCCTACGAGCAGTACGTC. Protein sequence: CASSQGGSYEQYV.

CDR3 DNA: TGTGCCAGCAGCTTGGTCGGGGGGACAGGGCTCTACGAGCAGTACGTC. Its protein is CASSLVGGTGLYEQYV. The chain has TRBV5-6 and TRBJ2-7; 9 bases are a match to TRBD1. Germline-derived CDR1 and CDR2 are SGHDT and YYEEEE. J was trimmed by 3 bases and V by 0 bases; bases with no gene match: 7. The CDR3 length is 16 residues.

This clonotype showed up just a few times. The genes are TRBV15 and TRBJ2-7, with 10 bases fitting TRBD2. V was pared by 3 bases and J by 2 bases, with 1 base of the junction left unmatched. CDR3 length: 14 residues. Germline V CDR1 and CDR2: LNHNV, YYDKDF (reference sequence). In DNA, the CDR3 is TGTGCCACCAGCAGCGGACTAGCGGCCTACGAGCAGTACGTC. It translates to CATSSGLAAYEQYV.